The following is a T cell receptor (beta chain) sequence with its context. The sample is drawn from a study of blood T cell repertoires in COVID-19. Study in general: The United States, Italy and Spain supplied acute and convalescent COVID-19 samples. T cells, B-cell-depleted T cells, or PBMCs supplied cDNA or gDNA.

Authors' data handling: Estimation of nucleated cell counts was performed using reference gene primer amplification. TCRdb's copy holds only in-frame clones and misses some; the assay was immunoSEQ multiplex PCR. V and J calls and clone size come straight from that table; D and trimming were deduced from the DNA. The sample carries roughly 200,000 clones, around 84% recorded once. This clonotype was sampled from a human donor in a cohort sampled during active COVID-19. The sequenced sample consisted of peripheral blood.

As DNA, the CDR3 is TGTGCCAGCAGCTTCATCCAGTACACAGATACGCAGTATTTT. It is translated as CASSFIQYTDTQYF. V usage is TRBV11-2 and J usage is TRBJ2-3; D not certain. CDR1 is SGHAT, CDR2 FQNNGV, per germline. CDR3 length equals 14 residues. V lost 3 bases and J 2 bases, leaving 9 bases between the germline ends.